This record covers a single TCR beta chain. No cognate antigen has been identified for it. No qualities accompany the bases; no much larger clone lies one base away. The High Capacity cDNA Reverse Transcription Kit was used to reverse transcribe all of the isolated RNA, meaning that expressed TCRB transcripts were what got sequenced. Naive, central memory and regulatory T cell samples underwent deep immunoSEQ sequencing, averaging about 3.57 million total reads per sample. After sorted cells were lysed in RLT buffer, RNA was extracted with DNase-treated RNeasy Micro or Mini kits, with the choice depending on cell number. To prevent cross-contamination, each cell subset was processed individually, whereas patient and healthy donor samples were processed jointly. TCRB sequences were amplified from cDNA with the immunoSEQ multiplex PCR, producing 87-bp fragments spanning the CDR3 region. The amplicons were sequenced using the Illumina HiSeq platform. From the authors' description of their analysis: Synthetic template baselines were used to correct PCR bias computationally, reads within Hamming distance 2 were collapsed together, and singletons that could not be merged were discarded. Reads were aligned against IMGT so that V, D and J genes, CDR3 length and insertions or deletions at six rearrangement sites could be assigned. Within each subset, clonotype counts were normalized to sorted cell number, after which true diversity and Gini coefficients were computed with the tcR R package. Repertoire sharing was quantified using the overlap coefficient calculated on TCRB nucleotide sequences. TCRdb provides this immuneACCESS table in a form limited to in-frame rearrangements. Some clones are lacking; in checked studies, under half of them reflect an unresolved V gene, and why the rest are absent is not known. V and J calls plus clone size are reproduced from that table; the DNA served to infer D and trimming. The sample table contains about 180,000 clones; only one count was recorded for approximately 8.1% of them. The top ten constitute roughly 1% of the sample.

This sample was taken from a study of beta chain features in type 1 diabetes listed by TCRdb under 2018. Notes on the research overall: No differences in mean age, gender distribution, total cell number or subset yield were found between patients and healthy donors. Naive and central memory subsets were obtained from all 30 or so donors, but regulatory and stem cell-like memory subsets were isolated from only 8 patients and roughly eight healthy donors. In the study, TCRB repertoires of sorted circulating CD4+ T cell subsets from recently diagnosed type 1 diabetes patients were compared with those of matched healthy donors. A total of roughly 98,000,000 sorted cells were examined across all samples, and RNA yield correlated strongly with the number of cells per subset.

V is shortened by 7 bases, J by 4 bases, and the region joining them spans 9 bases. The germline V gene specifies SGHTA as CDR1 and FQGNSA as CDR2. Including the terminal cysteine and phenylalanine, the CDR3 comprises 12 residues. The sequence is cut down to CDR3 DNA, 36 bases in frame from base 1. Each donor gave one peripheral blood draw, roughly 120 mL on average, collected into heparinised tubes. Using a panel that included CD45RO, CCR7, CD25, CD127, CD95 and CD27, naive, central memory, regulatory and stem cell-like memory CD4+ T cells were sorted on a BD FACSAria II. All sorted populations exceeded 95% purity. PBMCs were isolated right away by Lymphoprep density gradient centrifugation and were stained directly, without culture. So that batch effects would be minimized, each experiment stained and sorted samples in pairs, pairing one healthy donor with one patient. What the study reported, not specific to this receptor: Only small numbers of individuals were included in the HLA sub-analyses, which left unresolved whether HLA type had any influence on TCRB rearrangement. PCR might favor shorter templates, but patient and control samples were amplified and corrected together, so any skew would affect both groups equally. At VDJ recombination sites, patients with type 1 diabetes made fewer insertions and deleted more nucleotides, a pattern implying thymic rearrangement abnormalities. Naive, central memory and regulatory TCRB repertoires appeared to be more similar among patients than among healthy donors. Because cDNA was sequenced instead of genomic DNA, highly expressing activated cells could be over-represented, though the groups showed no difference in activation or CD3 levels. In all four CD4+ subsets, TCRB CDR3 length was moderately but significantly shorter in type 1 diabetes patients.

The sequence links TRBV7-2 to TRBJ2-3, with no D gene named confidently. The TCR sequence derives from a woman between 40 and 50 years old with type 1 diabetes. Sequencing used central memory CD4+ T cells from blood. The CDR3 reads CASTKSADTQYF. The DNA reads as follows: TGTGCCAGCACCAAATCAGCAGATACGCAGTATTTT.